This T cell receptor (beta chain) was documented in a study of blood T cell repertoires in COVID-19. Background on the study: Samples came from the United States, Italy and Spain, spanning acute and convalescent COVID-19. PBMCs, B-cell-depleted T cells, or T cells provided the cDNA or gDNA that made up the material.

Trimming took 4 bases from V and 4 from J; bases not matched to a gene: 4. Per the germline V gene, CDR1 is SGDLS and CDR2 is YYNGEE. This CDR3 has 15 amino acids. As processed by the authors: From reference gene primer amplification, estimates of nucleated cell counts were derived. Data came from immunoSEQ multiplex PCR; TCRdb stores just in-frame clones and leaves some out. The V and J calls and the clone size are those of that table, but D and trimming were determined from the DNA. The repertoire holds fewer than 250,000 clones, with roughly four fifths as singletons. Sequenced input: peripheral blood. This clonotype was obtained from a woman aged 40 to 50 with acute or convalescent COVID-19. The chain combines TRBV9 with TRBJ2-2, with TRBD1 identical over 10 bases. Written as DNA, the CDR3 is TGTGCCAGCAGCCCGGGACAGGGGTTCACCGGGGAGCTGTTTTTT. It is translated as CASSPGQGFTGELFF.